This T cell receptor (beta chain) came from a study of cytomegalovirus exposure and HLA in healthy donors (dated by TCRdb to 2016 to 2017). Study-wide context: According to an earlier analysis of a few hundred of the donors, about 179 million T cells yielded roughly 110 million unique TCR beta sequences and about 300 Gb of sequence data. An early release that covered about 600 HLA-typed donors contained around 300 gigabases of sequencing data and 65 million to 100 million unique TCR sequences. Among the approximately 400 genotyped donors, around 81% belonged to the genetic ancestry cluster associated with self-reported Caucasian donors. The study was designed to test whether signatures of past pathogen exposure could be identified by cataloging public T cell receptors. The study used immunosequencing to profile the T cell repertoires of several hundred subjects and linked those repertoires to cytomegalovirus serostatus. In addition to the first cohort of 650 to 750 subjects, a separate validation cohort of approximately 110 different subjects was used. To predict cytomegalovirus infection status, the study combined high-throughput TCR immunosequencing, statistical association of individual TCRs with disease status, and machine learning. To study patterns of TCR occurrence, a later analysis re-analyzed previously published TCR beta repertoires from 650 to 750 donors and added high-resolution HLA genotyping. Rather than drawing on any new phenotypic data, the later analysis identified candidate immune exposures from TCR beta sequences and the way those sequences occurred across donors. An earlier analysis of 587 of the donors applied high-throughput TCR beta sequencing to assess whether each TCR beta V gene segment acted as functional or pseudogenic. Donor age, sex, ethnicity and CMV serostatus were collected together with the repertoire data. A later genetic analysis took genome-wide SNP genotypes for about three fifths of the roughly 700 donors and used that subset as a discovery cohort. Every discovery cohort repertoire had been produced on one sequencing platform. Class I and class II HLA loci were covered by the typing at four-digit resolution. Typing coverage differed by locus: A, B, C, DRB1 and DQB1 were typed in roughly 620-630 donors, DQA1 in about 500, DPA1 in some 610, and DPB1 in 450 to 480. A handful of DR-DQ haplotypes were handled as single units for association and clustering because linkage in the cohort was strong. Among about 400 genotyped donors of the cohort, an average of roughly 230,000 unique TCR beta nucleotide sequences was sequenced per donor, of which about 18% were non-productive.

A few counts support this clone. The specificity of this receptor is unknown. The record has no base qualities; no much larger clone is one base away. The germline V gene (reference sequence) supplies CDR1 GTSNPN and CDR2 SVGIG. Trimmed from V: 5 bases; trimmed from J: 13 bases; junction bases lacking a gene match: 2. Including cysteine and phenylalanine, the CDR3 has 12 amino acids. Only CDR3 DNA is held: 36 bases, read in frame from base 1. What the research found in general, with its limitations: The study listed 150 to 200 TCR beta chains as associated with cytomegalovirus. Some IMGT-functional V segments, including TRBV6-2 and TRBV6-3, could not be distinguished by the 87-base-pair reads and were therefore excluded. Most TCR sequences were seen in very few donors, while some public TCRs were found in many individuals. Several of the top co-occurrence clusters appeared to be linked to parvovirus B19, influenza, CMV and Epstein-Barr virus, according to a later analysis. In a later analysis, HLA-associated TCR beta chains showed more clonal expansion and lower generation probabilities than non-associated chains that were equally common. The classifier was reported to diagnose cytomegalovirus status with high specificity and sensitivity in both the original and validation cohorts. Because counts were too low, more than 15 rarely observed V segments, including chromosome 9 orphons, were left out of the earlier analysis of 587 of the donors. Correlated functional status among segregating V segments might be attributable to linkage disequilibrium, but an unknown experimental factor could not be ruled out. A later analysis found that TCR association rates varied across HLA loci, with DRB1 alleles showing the most associated TCRs and HLA-C alleles the fewest. An earlier analysis of approximately 570 of the donors showed that most TCR beta V segments appeared in productive rearrangements either about 87% or about 30% of the time, which broadly matched IMGT annotations. According to a later analysis, most CMV-associated TCR beta chains appeared to be HLA-restricted, and the HLA associations seemed to be driven largely by CMV exposure. In this cohort, only TCR beta chains were sequenced, and detectable features were limited by the absence of alpha or paired-chain data. In vitro tests confirmed that three of the cytomegalovirus-associated TCR beta chains recognize cytomegalovirus antigens. Compared with the roughly 600-donor mean, donors in an Asian-associated ancestry cluster had fewer N-insertions in productive TCRs, according to a later genetic analysis. At a false discovery rate of 0.05, a later analysis linked approximately 18,000 TCR beta sequences to specific HLA alleles. A further reported finding was that TCR beta sequences accurately predicted the HLA-A and HLA-B alleles for most subjects in the first cohort. An association between a missense DCLRE1C variant and V-gene and J-gene trimming of TCR beta chains was found in a later genetic analysis and replicated in an independent cohort. HLA typing was unavailable for some donors at each locus, so association tests used only the typed subset. When HLA alleles, especially DR and DQ, strongly co-occurred, attributing TCR associations to individual alleles was difficult. The authors suggested that the approach could potentially be generalized to other disease states and immunological phenotypes. The sequencing pipeline was judged likely to have produced a cluster of highly shared sequence variants as a technical artifact. Presence/absence analyses assumed roughly uniform sequencing depth across donors, an assumption that may not hold. For the cohort, immune exposure information was limited to CMV serostatus.

The library was produced with the immunoSEQ multiplex PCR assay. For the multiplex PCR, a mixture combining 60 forward primers for TCR Vbeta segments and 13 reverse primers for TCR Jbeta segments was used. The CDR3 region of rearranged TCR beta genes was amplified from genomic DNA by a multiplex PCR assay. The Illumina HiSeq System was used to sequence the amplified TCR beta libraries as 87-base-pair reads. The original pipeline was this. A later analysis counted about 80 million unique TCR beta chains across the 640 or so repertoires, and roughly 11 million of these chains were shared by at least two donors. To remove PCR and sequencing errors, raw reads were error-corrected and collapsed into unique sequences using a nearest-neighbor algorithm that merged closely related sequences. Alignment of CDR3 sequences to IMGT reference sequences was used to assign V, D and J gene segments. For a sequence to be retained, a match of at least six nucleotides to both a V gene segment and a J gene segment was required. A rearrangement was called productive if the CDR3 had no stop codons and remained in frame with V and J, and every other rearrangement was called non-productive. Following IMGT convention, CDR3 was defined as the stretch from the second conserved V-encoded cysteine up to the conserved J-encoded phenylalanine. The earlier analysis of some 540 of the donors excluded any sequence lacking an unambiguous match to a single V gene segment. An earlier analysis of approximately 590 of the donors classified V segments as functional when productive rearrangements were above 56.7% and as segregating when the standard deviation between donors was above 5%. A statistical classification framework was developed to diagnose cytomegalovirus status using the catalog of TCR beta chain sequences. In a later analysis, V and J genes were assigned by comparing TCR nucleotide sequences against IMGT/GENE-DB human TR gene sequences. Using the TCRdist pipeline, a later analysis assigned CDR3 sequences along with most-parsimonious VDJ recombination scenarios. In a later analysis, each TCR beta chain was defined by its CDR3 amino acid sequence together with its V-gene family, and reads lacking a unique V-gene family were excluded. To address suspected cross-contamination and a sequencing artifact, a later analysis removed a few hundred highly shared, low-generation-probability nucleotide sequences. For each public chain, a later analysis derived a clonal expansion index from normalized ranks of inferred template counts within each repertoire. In a later analysis, generation probabilities were computed using a VDJ recombination model fitted to out-of-frame rearrangements, and the results were checked against IGoR. In a later analysis, hypergeometric tests were used to score TCR-TCR, TCR-HLA and TCR-CMV co-occurrence, with a repertoire-size bias correction applied to TCR pairs. In a later analysis, false discovery rates were estimated by permuting HLA or CMV assignments 20 times. In a later analysis, co-occurring TCRs were grouped using DBSCAN, with TCRdist sequence similarity added in when clustering inside HLA-allele-positive subsets. Repertoires with fewer than 30,000 or more than 120,000 public chains were left out of co-occurrence clustering, as were a handful of repertoires with anomalous nucleotide sharing. TCRdb re-hosts the immuneACCESS table, in-frame sequences only. Its copies lack some clones; in the studies checked, an unresolved V gene accounts for under half of them, and the cause for the rest is not known. The V and J calls and clone size come from that table; D and trimming were worked out from the DNA. A total of under 300,000 clones appear in this sample, 85% to 95% of them only once. Together, the top ten hold 1.7% of the sample.

The cohort consisted of fewer than 700 healthy bone marrow donors. All cohort members were sampled while nominally healthy, although unrecorded immune exposures were likely present. The donor tested CMV seronegative and was one of the 352 seronegative cohort members. Each donor provided a peripheral blood sample, and peripheral blood mononuclear cells were used for TCR beta sequencing. The Qiagen DNeasy Blood Extraction Kit was used to extract genomic DNA from the blood cell samples. The sequenced sample consisted of PBMCs. The chain is made from TRBV30 and TRBJ2-1; TRBD2 aligns with 16 central bases. This clonotype was obtained from a girl aged 2 to 10 in good health and CMV-seronegative. The CDR3 in this case is CAWGTSGRGQFF. The sequenced DNA is TGTGCCTGGGGGACTAGCGGGAGGGGACAGTTCTTC.